This T cell receptor beta chain was recovered during a study of Graves' ophthalmopathy and Graves' hyperthyroidism. New diagnoses, under 2 months' duration, and ages 18 to 65 characterized the hyperthyroidism patients. From RNA, the CDR3 regions of TCR beta chains were amplified and sequenced. First-round RT-PCR with HTBI primers preceded a second-round multiplex PCR. TCRdb re-called the multiplex PCR reads with MiXCR, one entry per CDR3 protein. This table has over a million distinct CDR3 sequences, about 40% appearing once. Germline values: CDR1 SGHNT, CDR2 YENEEA. The CDR3 spans 12 residues. Trimming pared 0 bases from V and 5 bases from J, leaving 5 bases between. With respect to this clonotype: Its specificity is unknown.

Whole-study results and caveats: Sensitivity of 87.88% and specificity of around 80% were achieved when a 13-signature model separated ophthalmopathy from stable hyperthyroidism.

Sequencing used peripheral blood or thyroid tissue (not recorded which). The TCR originated in an adult man with Graves' hyperthyroidism. The chain is built from TRBV11-3 and TRBJ2-7; the D is unclear. This CDR3 reads CASSLDEDEQYF. CDR3 DNA: TGTGCCAGCAGCTTAGATGAAGACGAGCAGTACTTC.